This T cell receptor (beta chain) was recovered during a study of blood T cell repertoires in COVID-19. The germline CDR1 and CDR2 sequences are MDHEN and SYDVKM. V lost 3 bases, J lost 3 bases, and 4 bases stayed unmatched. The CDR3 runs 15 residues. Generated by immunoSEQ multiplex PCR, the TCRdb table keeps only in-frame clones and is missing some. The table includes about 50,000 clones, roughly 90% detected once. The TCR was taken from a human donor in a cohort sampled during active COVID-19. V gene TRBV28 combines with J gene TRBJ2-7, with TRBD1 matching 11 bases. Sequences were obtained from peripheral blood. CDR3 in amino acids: CASSFTGTGGYEQYF. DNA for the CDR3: TGTGCCAGCAGTTTCACCGGGACAGGGGGCTACGAGCAGTACTTC.